This T cell receptor beta chain was observed in a study of blood T cell repertoires in COVID-19. Study in general: In each case, the material was cDNA or gDNA derived from T cells, B-cell-depleted T cells, or PBMCs.

This clone was seen a few times. TCRdb's copy holds only in-frame clones and misses some; the assay was immunoSEQ multiplex PCR. The sample yields nearly 90,000 clones, more than 70% seen once. Trimming cost V 2 bases and J 5 bases; bases outside gene matches: 6. The CDR3 has 14 amino acids. Germline values: CDR1 SGHKS, CDR2 YYEKEE (reference sequence). Sequencing used peripheral blood. This chain joins TRBV5-5 and TRBJ2-5; 7 positions match TRBD1. This TCR was sampled from a woman aged 80 or over with acute or convalescent COVID-19. The CDR3 nucleotides read TGTGCCAGCAGCTTTTCGACACAGGGGGAGACCCAGTACTTC. Protein: CASSFSTQGETQYF.